This TCR beta chain derives from a study of regulatory T cells in long-lasting Graves disease. Sequencing libraries for TCR beta were prepared with iRepertoire HTBI primers and Arm-PCR of CDR3 regions. TCRdb re-derived calls from the multiplex PCR reads in MiXCR, one entry per CDR3 protein. The sample has around 420,000 distinct CDR3 sequences, about a sixth seen once; the top ten hold 22%. Time point: newly diagnosed GD, antithyroid drugs for less than 3 months. After RNA was extracted from PBMCs, the TCR library was made from it. Peripheral blood, at approximately 9 milliliters, went into EDTA tubes. Study conclusions and caveats: Relative to newly diagnosed Graves' patients, persistent ones had lower TCR diversity.

A note on this clonotype: Antigen: not known.

The TCR originated in a female donor with Graves disease. The source material was peripheral blood mononuclear cells (PBMCs), sampled at new diagnosis, from a patient treated with antithyroid drugs.

The CDR3 region is CASSFGKGGGYTF. The CDR3 nucleotides read TGCGCCAGCAGCTTTGGAAAGGGAGGCGGCTACACCTTC. The chain uses TRBV5-1 and TRBJ1-2; D gene unclear. The CDR3 contains 13 residues. The V end lost 2 bases, the J end lost 8 bases, and 13 bases lay between the germline ends. Germline CDR1 reads SGHRS; CDR2 reads YFSETQ.